In this sample, the clone carrying this TCR beta chain turned up a few times. The antigen remains unidentified. The CDR3 loop spans 15 amino acids. The V end was cut by 0 bases, the J end by 12 bases, with 16 bases between. Germline CDR1 SGHNT, CDR2 YYREEE (reference sequence). Incorporated into the TCR beta cDNA libraries were unique molecular identifiers, which served to reduce PCR and sequencing biases. Input amounts of 1 to 10 million T cells were used. These gave around 500,000 cDNA molecules, so each molecule approximated one T cell. TCRdb redid the calling of the PCR reads with MiXCR, one entry per CDR3 protein. The profile shows hundreds of thousands of distinct CDR3 sequences, 40% to 50% of them singletons. This record belongs to a study of post-analysis software for immune sequencing data. Across the whole study: The disease courses spanned relapsing-remitting, secondary progressive and progressive-relapsing forms of multiple sclerosis. Study-wide findings and caveats: Batch-mates among the samples co-clustered strongly by F measure. The study found significantly lower normalized Chao1 diversity in multiple sclerosis patients than in controls. The five TRBV segments detected at higher frequency in patients than in controls included TRBV5-6, TRBV5-1 and TRBV20-1.

The origin of this receptor is a girl aged 10-17 years with multiple sclerosis. Sample: blood. The V gene is TRBV5-4, the J gene TRBJ2-6, with D unclear. Written as DNA, the CDR3 is TGTGCCAGCAGCTTGGCCGGACCAGAGATCAGCGTCCTGACTTTC. Protein product: CASSLAGPEISVLTF.